Below, 22 T cell receptor beta chains from the same sample are listed, as sequenced in a study of cytomegalovirus exposure and HLA in healthy donors. The PCR employed 60 Vbeta primers together with 13 Jbeta primers. Assay: immunoSEQ multiplex PCR; the TCRdb copy retains only in-frame clones and omits some. The sample holds 70,000 to 75,000 clones, around 72% seen once. Sequencing input: PBMCs. The origin of the receptors is a woman aged 40 to 49 in good health and CMV-seropositive.

On this clone: In the same sample, other DNA sequences code for this CDR3. The V and J genes are TRBV5-4 and TRBJ1-2; D uncertain. V lost 0 bases and J lost 1, with 25 bases in between. The germline CDR1 and CDR2 sequences are SGHNT and YYREEE (reference sequence). The CDR3 runs 20 residues. The CDR3 DNA follows: TGTGCCAGCAGCTTGGCCTTCTCGGCAGGTACTTTTTCAAGTAACTATGGCTACACCTTC. Protein: CASSLAFSAGTFSSNYGYTF.

The chain is built from TRBV5-1 and TRBJ2-1; the D gene is possibly TRBD2 (6 bases). CDR1 is SGHRS and CDR2 is YFSETQ in the germline V gene. The CDR3 is 15 amino acids. V lost 1 base to trimming and J lost 8 bases, with 16 bases between them. In DNA, the CDR3 is TGCGCCAGCAGCTTGTCAATCGAGGGAGGAGATGAGCAGTTCTTC. Amino acids: CASSLSIEGGDEQFF.

This clone was found many times. The chain is built from TRBV4-1 and TRBJ2-3, with D uncertain. V was cut by 0 bases and J by 7 bases, with 5 bases left in between. Germline values: CDR1 MGHRA, CDR2 YSYEKL. This CDR3 contains 12 residues. The CDR3 DNA is TGCGCCAGCAGCCAAGAGTCGTATACGCAGTATTTT. It is translated as CASSQESYTQYF.

In this sample, this clone turned up a few times. This chain connects TRBV30 to TRBJ1-1; D call uncertain. This CDR3 comprises 11 residues. From germline, CDR1 is GTSNPN and CDR2 SVGIG (reference sequence). The germline V and J ends were trimmed by 0 bases and 8 bases, with 7 bases remaining between them. The CDR3 loop is CAWSVRGEAFF. DNA of the CDR3: TGTGCCTGGAGTGTACGGGGAGAAGCTTTCTTT.

The chain couples TRBV18 to TRBJ2-5; 8 positions agree with TRBD1. Germline lookup yields CDR1 KGHSH and CDR2 LQKENI. V was pared by 5 bases and J by 5 bases, with 4 bases of the junction left unmatched. The CDR3 is 13 amino acids. CDR3 loop: CASSRDRQETQYF. The CDR3, as DNA: TGTGCCAGCTCAAGGGACAGGCAGGAGACCCAGTACTTC.

Points on this clone: Other DNA sequences in the sample encode the same CDR3. J is TRBJ1-6 and V is TRBV30; 7 bases are a match to TRBD1. From germline, CDR1 is GTSNPN and CDR2 SVGIG (reference sequence). The J segment lost 3 bases and the V segment lost 2 bases, leaving 7 bases of the junction unmatched. The CDR3 contains 16 residues. The chain's CDR3 is CAWSSRRTGYNSPLHF. In DNA, the CDR3 is TGTGCCTGGAGTTCCCGCCGGACAGGCTATAATTCACCCCTCCACTTT.

The J gene is TRBJ2-1, the V gene TRBV18; TRBD2 matches at 9 bases. The CDR3 is 18 amino acids. The V gene's germline CDR1 is KGHSH and CDR2 LQKENI. The V segment lost 4 bases and the J segment 3 bases; nucleotides outside the gene matches: 13. In DNA, the CDR3 is TGTGCCAGCTCACTCTTCTTTAGCGGGGGAGAAGACTACAATGAGCAGTTCTTC. Encoded protein: CASSLFFSGGEDYNEQFF.

The chain recombines TRBV27 with TRBJ1-2, with D perhaps TRBD1 (5 bases). V was trimmed by 0 bases and J by 3 bases, leaving 8 bases between them. The CDR3 loop spans 14 amino acids. The germline gives CDR1 MNHEY, CDR2 SMNVEV (reference sequence). The CDR3 reads CASSLSRGDYGYTF. The CDR3 region has the DNA TGTGCCAGCAGTTTATCACGGGGGGACTATGGCTACACCTTC.

V gene TRBV11-2 combines with J gene TRBJ2-5, with unresolved D. Per the germline V gene, CDR1 is SGHAT and CDR2 is FQNNGV. V lost 6 bases, J lost 2 bases, and 16 bases lay in between. This CDR3 is 15 amino acids long. The CDR3, as DNA: TGTGCCAGCAGTTCTGCTACCTGGAGACAAGAGACCCAGTACTTC. Translating it yields CASSSATWRQETQYF.

The sample holds a few counts of this clone. V and J are TRBV2 and TRBJ1-1, with no clear D. The CDR3 is made up of 13 amino acids. V lost 6 bases to trimming and J lost 0 bases, with 8 bases between them. Germline V gene data show CDR1 as SNHLY and CDR2 as FYNNEI. CDR3 in DNA: TGTGCCAGCAGAACTGATATGAACACTGAAGCTTTCTTT. This encodes CASRTDMNTEAFF.

The chain has TRBV5-1 and TRBJ1-1; no clear D gene. Germline values: CDR1 SGHRS, CDR2 YFSETQ. This CDR3 has 14 amino acids. Trimming stripped 1 base from V and 0 bases from J, with 7 bases between. CDR3 loop: CASSLHRLNTEAFF. CDR3 nucleotides: TGCGCCAGCAGCTTGCACAGATTGAACACTGAAGCTTTCTTT.

The chain employs TRBV28 and TRBJ2-1; D not certain. This CDR3 has 12 amino acids. CDR1 is MDHEN, CDR2 SYDVKM, per germline. Trimming stripped 5 bases from V and 3 bases from J, with 5 bases between. CDR3 region: CASSPYYNEQFF. In DNA form, the CDR3 reads TGTGCCAGCAGTCCCTACTACAATGAGCAGTTCTTC.

The V gene is TRBV5-6, the J gene TRBJ1-1, with 8 bases aligning to TRBD1. Germline CDR1 and CDR2: SGHDT and YYEEEE. V lost 0 bases to trimming and J lost 4 bases; unmatched junction nucleotides: 5. This CDR3 has 15 residues. The CDR3 reads CASSLAPGGSTEAFF. In DNA form, the CDR3 reads TGTGCCAGCAGCTTGGCTCCAGGGGGCAGCACTGAAGCTTTCTTT.

J is TRBJ2-3 and V is TRBV2; TRBD1 agrees at 7 bases. The V segment lost 5 bases and the J segment 3 bases; nucleotides outside the gene matches: 11. CDR3 length: 16 amino acids. CDR1 and CDR2 from the germline V gene are SNHLY and FYNNEI. The CDR3 coding sequence is TGTGCCAGCAGTTCCCCAACAGGGGTTGGTACAGATACGCAGTATTTT. Translated, it gives CASSSPTGVGTDTQYF.

The chain joins TRBV11-3 to TRBJ1-6; 7 bases are shared with TRBD1. With 5 bases clipped from V and 7 bases from J, the junction kept 5 bases outside the gene matches. The CDR3 loop spans 14 amino acids. From germline, CDR1 is SGHNT and CDR2 YENEEA. The CDR3 reads CASSQGQRNSPLHF. DNA for the CDR3: TGTGCCAGCAGCCAGGGACAGCGGAATTCACCCCTCCACTTT.

This clone has only a few counts. The chain recombines TRBV18 with TRBJ1-5; TRBD1 aligns across 8 bases. Germline lookup yields CDR1 KGHSH and CDR2 LQKENI. The CDR3 totals 15 residues. J lost 4 bases, V lost 6 bases, and 8 bases had no gene match. CDR3 region: CASSQTGARNQPQHF. CDR3 DNA sequence: TGTGCCAGCTCCCAGACAGGGGCGAGGAATCAGCCCCAGCATTTT.

V gene TRBV5-1 combines with J gene TRBJ1-1; 7 bases align to TRBD1. The CDR3 is 13 amino acids. Germline V gene lookup returns CDR1 SGHRS and CDR2 YFSETQ. Trimming at V came to 2 bases and at J to 4 bases, leaving 2 bases not matched to a gene. The DNA for the CDR3 is TGCGCCAGCAGCTTCCAGGGGGGCACTGAAGCTTTCTTT. Protein product: CASSFQGGTEAFF.

This chain uses TRBV19 with TRBJ1-3; perhaps TRBD1 as D (6 bases). The CDR3 spans 14 residues. The ends were cut back, 5 bases at V and 5 bases at J, with 13 bases in the middle. Germline CDR1 reads LNHDA; CDR2 reads SQIVND (reference sequence). CDR3 nucleotide sequence: TGTGCCAGTAGTGGGGGCGCACTGCGAAACACCATATATTTT. As protein: CASSGGALRNTIYF.

This sequence joins TRBV13 and TRBJ1-2, with a possible D match to TRBD1 (6 bases). The ends were cut back, 3 bases at V and 0 bases at J, with 14 bases in the middle. The V gene's germline CDR1 is PRHDT and CDR2 FYEKMQ (reference sequence). The CDR3 runs to 16 residues. The CDR3 reads CASSFFLTGANYGYTF. The CDR3 coding sequence is TGTGCCAGCAGCTTCTTTTTGACAGGAGCTAACTATGGCTACACCTTC.

CDR3 residues: CASRTGGYGYTF. Here the CDR3 DNA reads TGTGCCAGCAGAACAGGAGGGTATGGCTACACCTTC. The rearrangement links TRBV6-6 to TRBJ1-2; tentatively, D is TRBD1 (5 bases). The length of the CDR3 is 12 residues. Trimming cost V 6 bases and J 5 bases, with 10 bases left between them. Germline V CDR1 and CDR2: MNHNY, SVGAGI (reference sequence).

V gene TRBV5-1 combines with J gene TRBJ1-4, with 8 nucleotides matching TRBD1. The V gene's germline CDR1 is SGHRS and CDR2 YFSETQ. This CDR3 has 17 residues. Trimming took 2 bases from V and 3 from J; bases not matched to a gene: 9. Written as DNA, the CDR3 is TGCGCCAGCAGCTTTAAGACAGGGGATTTGTCTAATGAAAAACTGTTTTTT. Translation: CASSFKTGDLSNEKLFF.

By share, this clone counts as medium-sized. The rearrangement joins TRBV5-1 to TRBJ2-1; TRBD2 might be the D (5 bases). The CDR3 contains 13 residues. V lost 1 base and J lost 8, with 10 bases in between. Germline CDR1 and CDR2: SGHRS and YFSETQ. Here the CDR3 DNA reads TGCGCCAGCAGCTTGATGCTAGCCCATGAGCAGTTCTTC. This gives the protein CASSLMLAHEQFF.